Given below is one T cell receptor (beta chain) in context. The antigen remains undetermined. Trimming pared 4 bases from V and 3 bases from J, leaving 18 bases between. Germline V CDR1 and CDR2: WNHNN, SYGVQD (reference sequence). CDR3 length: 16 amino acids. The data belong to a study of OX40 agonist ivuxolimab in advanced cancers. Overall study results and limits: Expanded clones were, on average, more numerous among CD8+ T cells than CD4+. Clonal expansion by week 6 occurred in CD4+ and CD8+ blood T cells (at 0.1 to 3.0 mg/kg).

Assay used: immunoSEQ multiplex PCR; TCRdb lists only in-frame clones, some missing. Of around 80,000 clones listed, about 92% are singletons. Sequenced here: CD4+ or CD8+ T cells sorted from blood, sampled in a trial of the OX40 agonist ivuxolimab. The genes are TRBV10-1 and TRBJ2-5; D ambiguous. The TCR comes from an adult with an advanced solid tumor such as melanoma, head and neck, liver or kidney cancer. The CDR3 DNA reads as TGCGCCAGCAGTGCTCGAAAGGGTGGGATCGAAGAGACCCAGTACTTC. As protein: CASSARKGGIEETQYF.